These 10 T cell receptor beta chains were all obtained from the same sample, sequenced in a study of patients and donors after allogeneic stem cell transplantation. TCRdb re-called the RT-PCR reads with MiXCR, one entry per CDR3 protein. The sample lists some 960,000 distinct CDR3 sequences; about a sixth were seen once. The source material was blood, either unsorted or a sorted T cell fraction (not recorded which). The source is a human donor who was either an allogeneic HSCT recipient or a stem cell or donor lymphocyte infusion donor (not recorded which). It is not recorded whose cells these are; they may come from a transplant donor.

Here the CDR3 DNA reads TGTGCCAGCAGCTTCCCCCCTTCGGCGGGGGAGAAAGAGACCCAGTACTTC. Amino acids: CASSFPPSAGEKETQYF. V is TRBV11-2 and J is TRBJ2-5, with 7 bases fitting TRBD2. The trim removed 3 bases at V and 3 bases at J, leaving 13 bases unmatched. Germline V lookup: CDR1 SGHAT, CDR2 FQNNGV. The CDR3 consists of 17 residues.

This clonotype has just a few counts. V and J are TRBV20-1 and TRBJ1-5; D remains ambiguous. The CDR3 is made up of 18 amino acids. V was shortened by 2 bases and J by 0 bases, with 20 bases between the two germline ends. The V gene's germline CDR1 is DFQATT and CDR2 SNEGSKA (reference sequence). The CDR3 sequence is CSARFPDSRTYSNQPQHF. The CDR3 coding sequence is TGCAGTGCTAGATTTCCGGACTCACGGACCTATAGCAATCAGCCCCAGCATTTT.

The chain joins TRBV20-1 to TRBJ2-5; 8 nucleotides align to TRBD2. The CDR3 consists of 16 residues. In germline, CDR1 is DFQATT, CDR2 SNEGSKA (reference sequence). V dropped 0 bases and J dropped 4; count of bases not matched to a gene: 10. Here the CDR3 DNA reads TGCAGTGCTAGAGATCGGGGACTAGGGCCACGAGAGACCCAGTACTTC. Its translation is CSARDRGLGPRETQYF.

This chain uses TRBV29-1 with TRBJ2-7, with TRBD1 matching over 9 bases. CDR3 length equals 13 residues. V shed 7 bases, J shed 7 bases, and the junction held 11 bases outside the gene matches. Germline CDR1 and CDR2: SQVTM and ANQGSEA. The CDR3 region has the DNA TGCAGCGCCACCGGGACAGGGTCCGGGGAGCAGTACTTC. Translated, it gives CSATGTGSGEQYF.

This clonotype was seen a handful of times. The chain is built from TRBV7-6 and TRBJ2-7; tentatively, D is TRBD2 (6 bases). Trimming pared 5 bases from V and 5 bases from J, leaving 16 bases between. Germline V gene data show CDR1 as SGHVS and CDR2 as FNYEAQ. This CDR3 has 14 amino acids. The chain's CDR3 is CASSRPGLLNEQYF. CDR3 coding DNA: TGTGCCAGCAGCCGACCGGGACTCCTTAACGAGCAGTACTTC.

V usage is TRBV18 and J usage is TRBJ1-1; D is unclear. The V end was cut by 2 bases, the J end by 7 bases, with 5 bases between. Germline CDR1 and CDR2: KGHSH and LQKENI. There are 11 residues in the CDR3. The CDR3 bases are TGTGCCAGCTCACCAATGGGTGAAGCTTTCTTT. Its translation is CASSPMGEAFF.

The V call is TRBV19, the J call TRBJ2-3; 7 bases are a match to TRBD2. Per the germline V gene, CDR1 is LNHDA and CDR2 is SQIVND (reference sequence). Trimming at V came to 3 bases and at J to 0 bases, leaving 3 bases not matched to a gene. The length of the CDR3 is 15 residues. The CDR3 bases are TGTGCCAGTAGTATCCGGGGGGAAAGCACAGATACGCAGTATTTT. Translation: CASSIRGESTDTQYF.

This rearrangement joins TRBV20-1 to TRBJ2-2, with TRBD2 matching over 11 bases. CDR1 and CDR2 from the germline V gene are DFQATT and SNEGSKA (reference sequence). The V gene end was trimmed by 2 bases and the J gene end by 5 bases; junction bases not matched to a gene: 13. The CDR3 length is 18 residues. DNA for the CDR3: TGCAGTGCTAGAATCGGTAGCGGGGGGGCCGGTCTGACCGGGGAGCTGTTTTTT. Translating gives CSARIGSGGAGLTGELFF.

This clonotype appeared a few times. This rearrangement joins TRBV9 to TRBJ1-2, with D perhaps matching TRBD1 (6 bases). The CDR3 has 15 amino acids. With 4 bases removed from V and 0 bases from J, the gap between germline ends came to 13 bases. Germline V gene sequence: CDR1 SGDLS, CDR2 YYNGEE. The CDR3 is CASSPQGTANYGYTF. DNA of the CDR3: TGTGCCAGCAGCCCCCAGGGGACGGCTAACTATGGCTACACCTTC.

The chain is built from TRBV5-1 and TRBJ2-7; a possible D gene is TRBD1 (5 bases). The CDR3 sequence is 14 residues long. Germline V gene lookup returns CDR1 SGHRS and CDR2 YFSETQ. V lost 4 bases and J 2 bases, leaving 13 bases between the germline ends. In DNA form, the CDR3 reads TGCGCCAGCAGCGCTGACAGAATTCCCTACGAGCAGTACTTC. This codes for CASSADRIPYEQYF. The full variable domain, its missing parts supplied by reference TRBV5-1 and TRBJ2-7, is KAGVTQTPRYLIKTRGQQVTLSCSPISGHRSVSWYQQTPGQGLQFLFEYFSETQRNKGNFPGRFSGRQFSNSRSEMNVSTLELGDSALYLCASSADRIPYEQYFGPGTRLTVT.